The T cell receptor beta chain described here comes from a study of T cells in localized non-small cell lung cancer. CDR3 length: 12 amino acids. The V end was cut by 6 bases, the J end by 6 bases, with 11 bases between. CDR1 is SQVTM and CDR2 is ANQGSEA in the germline V gene. Study results and limitations: Among the tissues sampled, uninvolved adjacent lung had the highest T cell clonality, above tumor.

Of note for this clone: No antigen is known for it.

Some clones are missing from TCRdb's copy, which holds only in-frame ones; the method was immunoSEQ multiplex PCR. The table includes roughly 36,000 clones, roughly 77% detected once. The sequence derives from a woman aged 35-75 years with stage II squamous cell lung carcinoma. V is TRBV29-1 and J is TRBJ2-2, with D perhaps assigned TRBD1 or TRBD2 (5 bases each). This specimen consisted of PBMCs, obtained before any cancer treatment. The CDR3 sequence: CSVRDGAGELFF. The CDR3 DNA is TGCAGCGTCAGGGACGGGGCCGGGGAGCTGTTTTTT.